Shown below are 10 T cell receptor beta chains from a single sample sequenced in a study of T cell responses to AZD1222 COVID-19 vaccine. TCRdb's table, derived via immunoSEQ multiplex PCR, lists solely in-frame clones and lacks some. Here the sample spans more than 150,000 clones, roughly 94% being singletons. Sequences were derived from peripheral blood, sampled 28 days after the second AZD1222 dose. The receptors come from an adult who received the AZD1222 COVID-19 vaccine.

The chain employs TRBV10-3 and TRBJ1-1; a possible D gene is TRBD1 (5 bases). This CDR3 comprises 12 residues. Trimming left V 6 bases short and J 3 bases short, with 8 bases between. From germline, CDR1 is ENHRY and CDR2 SYGVKD. The CDR3 DNA sequence: TGTGCCATCAGGGGACCGGACACTGAAGCTTTCTTT. It is translated as CAIRGPDTEAFF.

The rearrangement joins TRBV12-3 or TRBV12-4 to TRBJ1-2; unclear D gene. This CDR3 contains 13 residues. Trimming cost V 6 bases and J 4 bases, with 12 bases left between them. CDR3 sequence reads: CASREGRIYGYTF. CDR3 in DNA: TGTGCCAGCAGAGAAGGACGGATCTATGGCTACACCTTC.

The chain couples TRBV19 to TRBJ1-1, with a tentative D call TRBD1 (5 bases). The germline CDR1 and CDR2 sequences are LNHDA and SQIVND (reference sequence). The CDR3 runs 14 residues. V was trimmed by 1 base and J by 4 bases, leaving 10 bases between them. Here the CDR3 reads CASSIAREGTEAFF. In nucleotides, the CDR3 is TGTGCCAGTAGTATAGCCAGGGAGGGCACTGAAGCTTTCTTT.

In its sample, this clone was seen once. The chain carries TRBV4-1 and TRBJ1-2, with TRBD1 as a possible D gene (6 bases). The CDR3 contains 17 residues. Germline V lookup: CDR1 MGHRA, CDR2 YSYEKL. V shed 4 bases and J shed 5 bases, with 23 bases lying between them. CDR3 DNA: TGCGCCAGCAGCCCAAGTGGTAGGACAGCAAGACATTATGGCTACACCTTC. Translating it yields CASSPSGRTARHYGYTF.

V and J are TRBV28 and TRBJ1-2; D call uncertain. CDR1 is MDHEN, CDR2 SYDVKM, per germline. The CDR3 totals 15 residues. V gave up 6 bases and J gave up 8 bases, with 22 bases separating them. CDR3 in DNA: TGTGCCAGCAGCCCCCCCCCTAAGGCTGGGTTCGGCTACACCTTC. It codes for CASSPPPKAGFGYTF.

The rearrangement joins TRBV7-2 to TRBJ2-1; tentatively, D is TRBD1 (6 bases). Germline CDR1 SGHTA, CDR2 FQGNSA. This CDR3 spans 19 amino acids. Between the trimmed V and J ends, which lost 0 bases and 2 bases, there was a span of 20 bases. CDR3 residues: CASSLAANRVGGPYNEQFF. The CDR3 DNA sequence: TGTGCCAGCAGCTTAGCCGCTAACAGGGTTGGGGGCCCCTACAATGAGCAGTTCTTC.

The rearrangement joins TRBV7-9 to TRBJ2-7; unclear D gene. The V end lost 5 bases, the J end lost 5 bases, and 16 bases lay between the germline ends. Germline CDR1 and CDR2: SEHNR and FQNEAQ (reference sequence). This CDR3 is 14 amino acids long. In DNA, the CDR3 is TGTGCCAGCAGCACCTCCGGTGGGGTGAACGAGCAGTACTTC. Protein product: CASSTSGGVNEQYF.

This chain connects TRBV7-2 to TRBJ2-5, with 12 bases fitting TRBD2. J lost 3 bases, V lost 6 bases, and 5 bases had no gene match. This CDR3 is 15 amino acids long. Germline V gives CDR1 SGHTA, CDR2 FQGNSA. CDR3 amino acids: CASRPRLAGEETQYF. CDR3 DNA: TGTGCCAGCAGACCTAGACTAGCGGGGGAAGAGACCCAGTACTTC.

The chain is built from TRBV18 and TRBJ2-7; D unclear. V was trimmed by 2 bases and J by 5 bases, leaving 10 bases between them. Germline V CDR1 and CDR2: KGHSH, LQKENI. This CDR3 is 13 amino acids long. CDR3 bases: TGTGCCAGCTCACCAGCATTGCGGCACGAGCAGTACTTC. This translates into CASSPALRHEQYF.

This clone has just one count. The chain carries TRBV6-5 and TRBJ1-4; 7 bases fit TRBD1. Trimming cost V 7 bases and J 5 bases; bases outside gene matches: 7. This CDR3 spans 14 amino acids. Looked up from germline, CDR1 is MNHEY and CDR2 is SVGAGI. The CDR3 region is CASTGGTENEKLFF. The CDR3 DNA reads as TGTGCCAGCACGGGGGGGACAGAGAATGAAAAACTGTTTTTT.